This T cell receptor beta chain was sequenced for a study of blood T cell repertoires in COVID-19. The V and J ends lost 0 bases and 4 bases respectively, with 12 bases between them. The CDR3 runs to 15 residues. Germline CDR1 is MNHEY and CDR2 is SVGAGI. Using immunoSEQ multiplex PCR, the repertoire was profiled, and TCRdb retains in-frame clones only, with some absent. The table shows about 56,000 clones, with 89% occurring only once. The sequencing input was peripheral blood. The clonotype originates from a human donor in a cohort sampled during active COVID-19. V and J are TRBV6-5 and TRBJ1-2; D is perhaps TRBD1 (6 bases). The CDR3 coding sequence is TGTGCCAGCAGTTACTCCTGGACAGATTTCTATGGCTACACCTTC. It specifies CASSYSWTDFYGYTF.